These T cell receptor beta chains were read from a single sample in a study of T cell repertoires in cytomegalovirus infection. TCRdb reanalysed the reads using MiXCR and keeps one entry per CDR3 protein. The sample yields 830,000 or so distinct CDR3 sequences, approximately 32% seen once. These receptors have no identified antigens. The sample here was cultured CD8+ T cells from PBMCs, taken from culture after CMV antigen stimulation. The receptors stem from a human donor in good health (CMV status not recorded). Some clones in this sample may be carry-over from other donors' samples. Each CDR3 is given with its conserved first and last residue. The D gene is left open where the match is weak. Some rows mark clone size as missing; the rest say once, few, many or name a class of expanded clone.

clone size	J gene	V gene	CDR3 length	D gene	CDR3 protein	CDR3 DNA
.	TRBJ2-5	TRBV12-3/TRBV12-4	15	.	CASSSDPAPQETQYF	TGTGCCAGCAGTTCGGACCCAGCGCCTCAAGAGACCCAGTACTTC
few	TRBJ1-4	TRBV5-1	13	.	CATRGGGNEKLFF	TGCGCCACTCGGGGAGGGGGAAATGAAAAACTGTTTTTT
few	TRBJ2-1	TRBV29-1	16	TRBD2	CSVELAPSGGLNEQFF	TGCAGCGTTGAATTGGCCCCTAGCGGGGGGCTCAATGAGCAGTTCTTC
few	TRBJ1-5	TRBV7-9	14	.	CASSSPGGFQPQHF	TGTGCCAGCAGCTCCCCTGGAGGTTTTCAGCCCCAGCATTTT
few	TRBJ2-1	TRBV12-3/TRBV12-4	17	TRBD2	CASSLYDSSGGAGEQFF	TGTGCCAGCAGTTTGTATGACTCTAGCGGGGGGGCTGGTGAGCAGTTCTTC
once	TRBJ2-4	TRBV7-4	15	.	CASSGLSGTKNIQYF	TGTGCCAGCAGTGGACTGTCCGGGACCAAAAACATTCAGTACTTC
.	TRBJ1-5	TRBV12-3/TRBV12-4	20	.	CASSFSRGTPRIYSNQPQHF	TGTGCCAGCAGTTTTTCGAGGGGGACACCCCGGATCTATAGCAATCAGCCCCAGCATTTT
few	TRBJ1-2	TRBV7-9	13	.	CATLVSSYYGYTF	TGTGCCACCCTCGTCTCCAGCTACTATGGCTACACCTTC
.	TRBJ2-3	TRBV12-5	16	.	CASGFSLQLRTDTQYF	TGTGCTAGTGGTTTCTCACTGCAGCTACGCACAGATACGCAGTATTTT
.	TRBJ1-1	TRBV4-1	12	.	CASGVAGTEAFF	TGCGCCAGCGGGGTGGCTGGCACTGAAGCTTTCTTT
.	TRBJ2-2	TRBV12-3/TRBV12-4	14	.	CASNFYADTGELFF	TGTGCCAGCAATTTTTACGCGGACACCGGGGAGCTGTTTTTT
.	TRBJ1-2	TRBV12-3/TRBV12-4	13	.	CASSTGGGYGYTF	TGTGCCAGCAGTACTGGAGGTGGCTATGGCTACACCTTC
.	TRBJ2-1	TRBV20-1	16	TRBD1	CSAREQRQGMGNEQFF	TGCAGTGCTAGAGAGCAGCGACAGGGAATGGGCAATGAGCAGTTCTTC
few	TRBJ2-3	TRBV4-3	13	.	CASSKGSTDTQYF	TGCGCCAGCAGCAAGGGGAGCACAGATACGCAGTATTTT
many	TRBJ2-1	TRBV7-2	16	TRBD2	CASSLALAGGMNEQFF	TGTGCCAGCAGCTTAGCCCTAGCGGGGGGTATGAATGAGCAGTTCTTC
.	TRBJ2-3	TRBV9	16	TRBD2	CASSVEAGGTPDTQYF	TGTGCCAGCAGCGTAGAAGCGGGGGGAACCCCCGATACGCAGTATTTT
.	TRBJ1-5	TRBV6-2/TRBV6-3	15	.	CASSYSAGFIQTQHF	TGTGCCAGCAGTTACTCAGCAGGGTTCATCCAGACCCAGCATTTT
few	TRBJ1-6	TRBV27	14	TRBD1	CASRPGQANSPLHF	TGTGCCAGCAGACCGGGACAGGCAAATTCACCCCTCCACTTT
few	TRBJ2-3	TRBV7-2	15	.	CASSFWGGETDTQYF	TGTGCCAGCAGCTTTTGGGGGGGCGAGACAGATACGCAGTATTTT
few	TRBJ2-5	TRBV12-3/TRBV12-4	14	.	CASSFDRQQETQYF	TGTGCCAGCAGTTTTGATAGACAGCAAGAGACCCAGTACTTC
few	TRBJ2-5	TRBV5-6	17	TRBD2	CASSSPGLAVDQETQYF	TGTGCCAGCAGTTCCCCGGGACTAGCGGTCGATCAAGAGACCCAGTACTTC
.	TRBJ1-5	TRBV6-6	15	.	CASSPTGPGNQPQHF	TGTGCCAGCAGTCCGACAGGCCCCGGCAATCAGCCCCAGCATTTT
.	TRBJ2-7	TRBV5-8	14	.	CASSLGPPSNEQYF	TGTGCCAGCAGCTTGGGACCACCCTCGAACGAGCAGTACTTC
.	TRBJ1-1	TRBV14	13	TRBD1	CASRDRGETEAFF	TGTGCCAGCAGGGACAGGGGGGAAACTGAAGCTTTCTTT
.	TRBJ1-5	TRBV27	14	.	CASSPGPPNQPQHF	TGTGCCAGCAGTCCAGGTCCCCCAAATCAGCCCCAGCATTTT
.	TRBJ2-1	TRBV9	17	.	CASSSETGRSSYNEQFF	TGTGCCAGCAGCTCAGAAACGGGGAGGAGCTCCTACAATGAGCAGTTCTTC
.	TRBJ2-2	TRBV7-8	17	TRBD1	CASSLRGLQGLSGELFF	TGTGCCAGCAGCTTAAGGGGCCTACAGGGGTTGAGCGGGGAGCTGTTTTTT
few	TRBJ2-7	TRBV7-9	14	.	CASSPEGKLYEQYF	TGTGCCAGCAGCCCCGAGGGCAAACTCTACGAGCAGTACTTC
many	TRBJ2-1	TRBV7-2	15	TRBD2	CASSTQRGGLNEQFF	TGTGCCAGCAGCACCCAGCGGGGGGGTTTGAATGAGCAGTTCTTC
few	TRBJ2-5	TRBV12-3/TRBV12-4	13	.	CASSLAQGETQYF	TGTGCCAGCAGTTTAGCGCAGGGGGAGACCCAGTACTTC
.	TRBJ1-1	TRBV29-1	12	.	CSVEVQGTEAFF	TGCAGCGTTGAAGTCCAGGGCACTGAAGCTTTCTTT
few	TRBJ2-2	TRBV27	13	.	CASSLSQAGELFF	TGTGCCAGCAGTTTATCTCAGGCCGGGGAGCTGTTTTTT
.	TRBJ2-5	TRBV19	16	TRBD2	CASSATSGGTQETQYF	TGTGCCAGTAGTGCCACTAGCGGGGGGACCCAAGAGACCCAGTACTTC
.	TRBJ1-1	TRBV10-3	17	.	CAISVVGNRHQNTEAFF	TGTGCCATCAGCGTGGTGGGGAATAGACACCAGAACACTGAAGCTTTCTTT
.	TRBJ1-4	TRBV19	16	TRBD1	CASSPTGGPTNEKLFF	TGTGCCAGTAGCCCGACAGGGGGCCCAACTAATGAAAAACTGTTTTTT
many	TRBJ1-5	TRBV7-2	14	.	CASSPSGYSQPQHF	TGTGCCAGCAGCCCTTCAGGGTATAGTCAGCCCCAGCATTTT
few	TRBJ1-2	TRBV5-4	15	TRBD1	CASSPPGQTNYGYTF	TGTGCCAGCAGCCCCCCGGGACAGACTAACTATGGCTACACCTTC
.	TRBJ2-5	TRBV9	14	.	CASSSSRYQETQYF	TGTGCCAGCTCCAGCAGCCGTTACCAAGAGACCCAGTACTTC
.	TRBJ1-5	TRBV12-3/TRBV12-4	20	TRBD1	CASSFIIPGQVIPIRQPQHF	TGTGCCAGCAGTTTCATCATCCCGGGACAGGTCATCCCGATCCGTCAGCCCCAGCATTTT